The present T cell receptor (beta chain) was sequenced within a study of blood T cell repertoires in COVID-19. The germline CDR1 and CDR2 sequences are KGHSH and LQKENI. The trim removed 3 bases at V and 2 bases at J, leaving 8 bases unmatched. This CDR3 spans 18 amino acids. The assay was immunoSEQ multiplex PCR, and TCRdb's table has in-frame clones only and misses some. The sample yields more than 20,000 clones, around 81% seen once. The chain is built from TRBV18 and TRBJ2-6, with 9 bases that match TRBD1. The receptor was isolated from a man aged 55 to 70 with active COVID-19. The source material was peripheral blood. The CDR3 DNA is TGTGCCAGCTCACCGGAGACAGGGGGTCTCGCTGGGGCCAACGTCCTGACTTTC. It translates to CASSPETGGLAGANVLTF.